The 5 T cell receptor beta chains below come from one sample, sequenced in a study of spatial heterogeneity in lung cancer (dated by TCRdb to between 2018 and 2021). What this sample's time point label stands for: sample taken at primary tumor resection. TCR sequencing used whole RNA extracted from tumor and nontumor lung tissue, or from cryopreserved PBMC samples, without cell sorting. The method was 5' RACE. This sample was sequenced with a NextSeq 500. The raw public reads went through TCRdb reprocessing: fastp at Q25, MiXCR clone calling, in-frame beta chains kept. CDR3 protein sequences are deduplicated, and each keeps its most common genes and DNA. For this sample the table gives tens of thousands of distinct CDR3 sequences, of which approximately 18% were detected only once. Together, the top ten hold approximately 5.6% of the sample. The sample consisted of PBMCs, taken at surgery. These receptors all come from a male donor with early-stage non-small cell lung cancer.

Turning to this clonotype: Mismatch with germline at one junction end may stem from a read error. The V gene is TRBV7-7, the J gene TRBJ2-2; D not certain. Per the germline V gene, CDR1 is SSHAT and CDR2 is FNYEAQ (reference sequence). This CDR3 is 14 amino acids long. The CDR3, as DNA: TGTGCTAGCAGCTTAGGCCAGGACACCGGGGAGCTGTTTTTT. Translating gives CASSLGQDTGELFF.

V is TRBV19 and J is TRBJ2-5; tentatively, D is TRBD1 (7 bases). Germline CDR1 is LNHDA and CDR2 is SQIVND (reference sequence). The CDR3 length is 15 residues. V lost 4 bases and J lost 2, with 14 bases in between. The CDR3 region is CASSTTAGQQETQYF. DNA for the CDR3: TGTGCCAGTAGTACAACCGCGGGACAGCAAGAGACCCAGTACTTC.

In this sample, this clonotype turned up a few times. This chain uses TRBV12-3 or TRBV12-4 with TRBJ1-4, with 7 bases fitting TRBD1. This CDR3 comprises 13 residues. Trimming took 5 bases from V and 11 from J; bases not matched to a gene: 8. The CDR3 nucleotides are TGTGCCAGCAGTCGAAATCAGGGGGTGAAACTGTTTTTT. It translates to CASSRNQGVKLFF.

This clonotype was seen more than once but under ten times. The chain employs TRBV15 and TRBJ2-7; 9 bases agree with TRBD1. This CDR3 spans 15 amino acids. CDR1 is LNHNV, CDR2 YYDKDF, per germline (reference sequence). The junction had 6 bases not matched to a gene; V was cut back by 1 base and J by 5 bases. The CDR3, as DNA: TGTGCCACCAGCAGAGGCGGGACAGGGCGGCACGAGCAGTACTTC. Its translation is CATSRGGTGRHEQYF.

The V call is TRBV27, the J call TRBJ1-2; a weak D match, TRBD1 (5 bases). The CDR3 is 14 amino acids. Germline values: CDR1 MNHEY, CDR2 SMNVEV (reference sequence). Trimming removed 2 bases from V and 7 bases from J, with 14 bases in between. CDR3 residues: CASSLTRAGFGYTF. The CDR3 nucleotides are TGTGCCAGCAGTTTAACTCGGGCAGGGTTTGGCTACACCTTC.